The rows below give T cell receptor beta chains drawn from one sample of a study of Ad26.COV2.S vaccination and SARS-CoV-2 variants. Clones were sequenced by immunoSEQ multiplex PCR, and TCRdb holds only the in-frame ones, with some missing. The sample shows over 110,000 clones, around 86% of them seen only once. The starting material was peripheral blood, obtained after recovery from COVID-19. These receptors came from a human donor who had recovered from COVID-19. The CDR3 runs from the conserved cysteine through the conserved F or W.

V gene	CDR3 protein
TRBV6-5	CASSYDRDYEQYF
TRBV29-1	CSVKGSHEQYF
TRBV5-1	CASSFWTGTATGELFF
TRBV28	CASSRPGQGFGELFF
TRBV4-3	CASSQSGTGPGGYTF
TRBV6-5	CASSYGRLNSPLHF
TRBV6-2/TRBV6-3	CASSWDRPSDGYTF
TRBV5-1	CASSLVAGLAGKETQYF
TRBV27	CASSSYTGYTGELFF
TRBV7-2	CASSPDRGLYEQYF
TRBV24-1	CATSVEAESNTGELFF
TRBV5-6	CASSRTDRDETQYF
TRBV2	CASGGQGAQATEAFF
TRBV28	CASRPTRNTEAFF
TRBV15	CATSAGQGPDTQYF
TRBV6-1	CASSEGAEFGYTF
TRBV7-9	CASSSRQGEKLFF
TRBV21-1	CASSKRTFTDNEQFF
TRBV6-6	CASSQQGLTDTQYF
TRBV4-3	CASSQGAGGLNYEQYF
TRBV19	CASSPSGGLGYTF
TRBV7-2	CAGSYSGGEADTQYF
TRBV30	CAWSVGGASNQPQHF
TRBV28	CASSSLEKLFF
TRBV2	CASRTTGNSWKLFF
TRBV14	CASSRTRVTSYEQYF